This T cell receptor beta chain was identified during a study of post-analysis software for immune sequencing data. Unique molecular identifiers were carried by the TCR beta cDNA libraries. One entry per CDR3 protein results from TCRdb running MiXCR on the PCR reads. Among about 160,000 distinct CDR3 sequences, under 40% were seen once, and the ten largest hold under 30%. This CDR3 comprises 14 residues. The V end was cut by 6 bases, the J end by 5 bases, with 16 bases between. CDR1 is MNHEY and CDR2 is SVGAGI in the germline V gene. Material: blood, obtained after autologous hematopoietic stem cell transplantation. The TCR originated in a girl between 10 and 17 years old with multiple sclerosis. The chain recombines TRBV6-5 with TRBJ2-5; D possibly corresponds to TRBD1 (6 bases). CDR3 in amino acids: CASSPDSLEETQYF. The CDR3 DNA follows: TGTGCCAGCAGCCCGGACAGCCTAGAGGAGACCCAGTACTTC.